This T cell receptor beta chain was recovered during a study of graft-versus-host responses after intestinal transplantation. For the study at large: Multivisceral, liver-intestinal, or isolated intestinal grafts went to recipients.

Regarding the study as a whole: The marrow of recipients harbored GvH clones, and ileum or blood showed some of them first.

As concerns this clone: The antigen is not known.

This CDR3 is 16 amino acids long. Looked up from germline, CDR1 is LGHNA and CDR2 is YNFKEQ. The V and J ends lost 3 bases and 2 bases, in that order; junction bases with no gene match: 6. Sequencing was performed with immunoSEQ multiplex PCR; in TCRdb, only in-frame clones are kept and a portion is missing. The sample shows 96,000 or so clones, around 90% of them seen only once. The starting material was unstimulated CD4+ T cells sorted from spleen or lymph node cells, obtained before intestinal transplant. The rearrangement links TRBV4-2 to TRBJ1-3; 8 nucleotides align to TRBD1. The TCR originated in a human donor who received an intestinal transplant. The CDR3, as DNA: TGTGCCAGCAGCCAGGCCGGGACAGGACCTGGAAACACCATATATTTT. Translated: CASSQAGTGPGNTIYF.